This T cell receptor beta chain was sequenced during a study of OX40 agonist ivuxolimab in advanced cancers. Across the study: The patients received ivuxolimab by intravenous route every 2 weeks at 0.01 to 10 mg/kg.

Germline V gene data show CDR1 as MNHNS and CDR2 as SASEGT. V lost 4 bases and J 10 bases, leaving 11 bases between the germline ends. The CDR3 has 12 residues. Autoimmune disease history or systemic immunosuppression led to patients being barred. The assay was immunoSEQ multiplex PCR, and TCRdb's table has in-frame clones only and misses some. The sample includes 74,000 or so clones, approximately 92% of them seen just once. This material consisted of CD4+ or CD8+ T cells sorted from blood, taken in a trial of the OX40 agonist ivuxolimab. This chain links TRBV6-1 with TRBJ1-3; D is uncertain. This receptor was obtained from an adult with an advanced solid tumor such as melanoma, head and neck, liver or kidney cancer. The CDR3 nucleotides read TGTGCCAGCAGTGTGCAGGCCAATACCATATATTTT. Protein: CASSVQANTIYF.